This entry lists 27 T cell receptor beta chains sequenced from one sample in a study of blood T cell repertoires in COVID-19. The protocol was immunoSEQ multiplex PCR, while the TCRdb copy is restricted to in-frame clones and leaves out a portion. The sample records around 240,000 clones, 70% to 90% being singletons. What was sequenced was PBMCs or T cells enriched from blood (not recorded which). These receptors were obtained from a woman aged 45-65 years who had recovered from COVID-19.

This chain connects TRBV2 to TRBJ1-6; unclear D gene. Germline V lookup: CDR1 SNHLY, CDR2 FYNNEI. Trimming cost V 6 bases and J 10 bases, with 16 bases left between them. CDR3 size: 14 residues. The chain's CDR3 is CASRARTSGSPLHF. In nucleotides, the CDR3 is TGTGCCAGCAGGGCTCGAACTAGTGGGTCACCCCTCCACTTT.

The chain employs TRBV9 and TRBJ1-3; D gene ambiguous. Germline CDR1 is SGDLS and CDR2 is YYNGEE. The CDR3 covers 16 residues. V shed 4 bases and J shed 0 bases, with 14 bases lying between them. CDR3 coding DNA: TGTGCCAGCAGCCCCAGAGGTGATAGCTCTGGAAACACCATATATTTT. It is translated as CASSPRGDSSGNTIYF.

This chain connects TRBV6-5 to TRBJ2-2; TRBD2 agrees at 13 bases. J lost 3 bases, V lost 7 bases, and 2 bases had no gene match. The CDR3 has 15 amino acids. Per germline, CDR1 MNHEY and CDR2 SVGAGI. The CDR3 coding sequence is TGTGCCAGCATTACTAGCGGGAGGGACACCGGGGAGCTGTTTTTT. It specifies CASITSGRDTGELFF.

CDR3 nucleotides: TGCGCCAGCAGCATAGAGGGACTATACAATGAGCAGTTCTTC. Translation: CASSIEGLYNEQFF. The chain has TRBV5-1 and TRBJ2-1; 7 bases align to TRBD2. The CDR3 is 14 residues long. The germline V gene has CDR1 SGHRS and CDR2 YFSETQ. Losses at the gene ends were 4 bases for V and 4 bases for J; bases not matched to a gene: 5.

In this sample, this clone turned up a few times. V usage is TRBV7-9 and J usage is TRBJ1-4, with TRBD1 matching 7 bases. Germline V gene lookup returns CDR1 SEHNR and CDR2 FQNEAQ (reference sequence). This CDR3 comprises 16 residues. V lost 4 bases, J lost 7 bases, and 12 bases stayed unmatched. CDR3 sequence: CASSSPLTGRGEKLFF. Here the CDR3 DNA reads TGTGCCAGCAGCTCCCCCTTGACAGGGCGAGGTGAAAAACTGTTTTTT.

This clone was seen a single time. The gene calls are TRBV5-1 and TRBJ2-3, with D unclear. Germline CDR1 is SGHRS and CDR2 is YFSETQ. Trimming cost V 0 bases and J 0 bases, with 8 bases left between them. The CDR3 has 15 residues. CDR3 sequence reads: CASSLVYTSTDTQYF. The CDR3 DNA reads TGCGCCAGCAGCTTGGTCTATACTAGCACAGATACGCAGTATTTT.

The CDR3 here is CAISGGTGNQPQHF. The CDR3 nucleotides read TGTGCCATCAGTGGGGGGACAGGCAATCAGCCCCAGCATTTT. This chain uses TRBV10-3 with TRBJ1-5, with TRBD1 matching over 7 bases. Losses at the gene ends were 4 bases for V and 2 bases for J; bases not matched to a gene: 2. Per the germline V gene, CDR1 is ENHRY and CDR2 is SYGVKD. This CDR3 has 14 residues.

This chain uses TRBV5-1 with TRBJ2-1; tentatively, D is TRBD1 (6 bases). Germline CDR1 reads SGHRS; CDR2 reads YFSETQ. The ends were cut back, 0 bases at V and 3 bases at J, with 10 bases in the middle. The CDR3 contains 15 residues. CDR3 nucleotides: TGCGCCAGCAGCTTGGGCAGGGGCGGCTACAATGAGCAGTTCTTC. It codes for CASSLGRGGYNEQFF.

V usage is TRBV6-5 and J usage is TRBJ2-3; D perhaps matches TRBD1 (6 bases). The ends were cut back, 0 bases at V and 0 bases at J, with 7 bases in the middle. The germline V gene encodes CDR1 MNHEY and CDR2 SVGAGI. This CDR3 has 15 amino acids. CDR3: CASSYSGASTDTQYF. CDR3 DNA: TGTGCCAGCAGTTACTCGGGGGCTAGCACAGATACGCAGTATTTT.

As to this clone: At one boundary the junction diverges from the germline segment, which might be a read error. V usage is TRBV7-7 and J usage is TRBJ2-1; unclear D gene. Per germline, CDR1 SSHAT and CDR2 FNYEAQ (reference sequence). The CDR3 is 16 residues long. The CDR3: CASSRNLLPSYNEQFF. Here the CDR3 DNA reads TGTGCTAGCAGCCGAAACCTACTGCCCTCCTACAATGAGCAGTTCTTC.

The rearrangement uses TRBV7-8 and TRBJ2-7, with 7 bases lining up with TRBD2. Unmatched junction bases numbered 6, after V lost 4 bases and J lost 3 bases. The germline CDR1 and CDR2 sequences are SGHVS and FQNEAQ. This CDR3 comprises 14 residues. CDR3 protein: CASSSGTKDYEQYF. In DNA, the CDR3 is TGTGCCAGCAGCTCCGGGACTAAAGACTACGAGCAGTACTTC.

CDR3 sequence reads: CASRRTGESYGYTF. CDR3 bases: TGCGCCAGCAGACGAACAGGGGAGAGTTATGGCTACACCTTC. The genes are TRBV5-1 and TRBJ1-2; 7 bases map to TRBD1. The trim removed 5 bases at V and 5 bases at J, leaving 9 bases unmatched. Germline CDR1 reads SGHRS; CDR2 reads YFSETQ. The CDR3 consists of 14 residues.

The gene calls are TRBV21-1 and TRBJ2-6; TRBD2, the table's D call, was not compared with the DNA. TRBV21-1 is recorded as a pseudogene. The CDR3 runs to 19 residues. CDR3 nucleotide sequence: TGTGCCAGCAGCCCGCCCACGGGGAGCAGGTCCTCTGGGGCCAACGTCCTGACTTTC. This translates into CASSPPTGSRSSGANVLTF.

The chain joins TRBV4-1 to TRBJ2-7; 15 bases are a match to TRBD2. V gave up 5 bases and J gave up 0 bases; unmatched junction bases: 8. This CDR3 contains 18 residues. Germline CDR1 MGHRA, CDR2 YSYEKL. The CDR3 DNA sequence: TGCGCCAGCAGCTCTCTAGGACTAGCGGGAGGGTCCTCCTACGAGCAGTACTTC. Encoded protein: CASSSLGLAGGSSYEQYF.

CDR3 coding DNA: TGTGCCAGCAGCAACACCGGGACAGGGTTTAGCTCCTATAATTCACCCCTCCACTTT. Protein sequence: CASSNTGTGFSSYNSPLHF. The genes are TRBV7-9 and TRBJ1-6; 9 bases are shared with TRBD1. The CDR3 is 19 residues long. V lost 5 bases, J lost 0 bases, and 11 bases stayed unmatched. Germline lookup yields CDR1 SEHNR and CDR2 FQNEAQ (reference sequence).

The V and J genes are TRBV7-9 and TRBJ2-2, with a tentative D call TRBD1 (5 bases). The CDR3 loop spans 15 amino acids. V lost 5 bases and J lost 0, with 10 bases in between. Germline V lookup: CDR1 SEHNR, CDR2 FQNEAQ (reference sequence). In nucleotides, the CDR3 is TGTGCCAGCAGCACGGAAGGGGCGAACACCGGGGAGCTGTTTTTT. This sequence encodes CASSTEGANTGELFF. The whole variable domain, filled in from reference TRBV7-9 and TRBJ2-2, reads DTGVSQNPRHKITKRGQNVTFRCDPISEHNRLYWYRQTLGQGPEFLTYFQNEAQLEKSRLLSDRFSAERPKGSFSTLEIQRTEQGDSAMYLCASSTEGANTGELFFGEGSRLTVL.

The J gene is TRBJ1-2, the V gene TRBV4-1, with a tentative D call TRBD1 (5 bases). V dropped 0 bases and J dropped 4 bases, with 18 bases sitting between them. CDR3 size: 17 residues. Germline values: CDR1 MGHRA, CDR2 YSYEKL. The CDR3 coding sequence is TGCGCCAGCAGCCAAGAGACCCTAGGCAGGGAGGGCTATGGCTACACCTTC. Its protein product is CASSQETLGREGYGYTF.

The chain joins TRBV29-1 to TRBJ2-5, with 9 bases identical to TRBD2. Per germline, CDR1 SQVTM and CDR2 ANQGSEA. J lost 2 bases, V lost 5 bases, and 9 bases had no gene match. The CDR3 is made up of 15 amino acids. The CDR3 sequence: CSVKGTSQDQETQYF. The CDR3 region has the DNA TGCAGCGTTAAAGGGACTAGCCAAGATCAAGAGACCCAGTACTTC.

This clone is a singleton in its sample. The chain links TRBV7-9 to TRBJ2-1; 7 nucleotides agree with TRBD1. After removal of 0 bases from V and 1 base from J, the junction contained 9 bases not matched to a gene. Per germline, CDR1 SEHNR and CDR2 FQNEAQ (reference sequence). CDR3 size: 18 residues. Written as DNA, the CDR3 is TGTGCCAGCAGCTTAGCACCCGACAGGGTTAAGTCCTACAATGAGCAGTTCTTC. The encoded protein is CASSLAPDRVKSYNEQFF.

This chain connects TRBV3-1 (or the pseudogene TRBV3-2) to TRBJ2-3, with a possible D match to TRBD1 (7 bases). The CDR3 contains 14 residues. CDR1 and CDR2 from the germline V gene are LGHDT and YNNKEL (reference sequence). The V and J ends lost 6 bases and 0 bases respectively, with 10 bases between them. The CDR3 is CASRTGTSTDTQYF. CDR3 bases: TGTGCCAGCAGGACAGGGACTAGCACAGATACGCAGTATTTT.

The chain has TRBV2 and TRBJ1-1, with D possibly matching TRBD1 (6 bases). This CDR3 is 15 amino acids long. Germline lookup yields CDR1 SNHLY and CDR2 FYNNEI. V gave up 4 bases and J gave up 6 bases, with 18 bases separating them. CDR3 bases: TGTGCCAGCAGTGGGACACTTACAGGGTTCGCTGAAGCTTTCTTT. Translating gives CASSGTLTGFAEAFF.

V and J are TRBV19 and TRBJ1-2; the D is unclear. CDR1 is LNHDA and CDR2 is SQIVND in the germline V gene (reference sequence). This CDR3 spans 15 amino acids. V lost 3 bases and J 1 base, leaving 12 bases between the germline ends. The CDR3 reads CASSMSYSYNYGYTF. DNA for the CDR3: TGTGCCAGTAGTATGTCCTACAGTTATAACTATGGCTACACCTTC.

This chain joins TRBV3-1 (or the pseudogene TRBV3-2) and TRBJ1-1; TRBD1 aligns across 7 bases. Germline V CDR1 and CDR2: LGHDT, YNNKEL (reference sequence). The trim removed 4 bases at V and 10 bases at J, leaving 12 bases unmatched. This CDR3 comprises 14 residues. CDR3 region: CASSPTTGNKRAFF. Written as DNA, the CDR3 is TGTGCCAGCAGCCCAACGACAGGGAATAAAAGAGCTTTCTTT.

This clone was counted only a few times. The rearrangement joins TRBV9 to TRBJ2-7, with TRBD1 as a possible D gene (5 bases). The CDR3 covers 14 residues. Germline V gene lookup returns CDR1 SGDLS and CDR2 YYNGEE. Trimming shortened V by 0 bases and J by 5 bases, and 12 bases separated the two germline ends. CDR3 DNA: TGTGCCAGCAGCGTAGGGCAGGGAAACGACGAGCAGTACTTC. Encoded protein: CASSVGQGNDEQYF.

In nucleotides, the CDR3 is TGTGCCAGCAGCTCGACGGGAGGTGGGGATACGCAGTATTTT. It encodes CASSSTGGGDTQYF. The J gene is TRBJ2-3, the V gene TRBV7-3; 7 bases fit TRBD2. Per the germline V gene, CDR1 is SGHTA and CDR2 is FQGTGA. Losses at the gene ends were 4 bases for V and 6 bases for J; bases not matched to a gene: 7. The CDR3 is 14 amino acids.

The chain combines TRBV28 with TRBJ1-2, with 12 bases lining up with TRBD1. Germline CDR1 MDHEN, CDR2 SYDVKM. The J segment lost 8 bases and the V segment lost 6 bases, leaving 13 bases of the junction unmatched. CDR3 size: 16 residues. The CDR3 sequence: CASSRRPGQGAEGYTF. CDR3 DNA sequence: TGTGCCAGCAGCCGAAGACCGGGACAGGGGGCGGAAGGCTACACCTTC.

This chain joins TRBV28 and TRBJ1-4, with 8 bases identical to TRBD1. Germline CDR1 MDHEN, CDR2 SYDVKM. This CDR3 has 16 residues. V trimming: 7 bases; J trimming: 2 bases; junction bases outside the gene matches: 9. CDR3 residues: CASTTGGAETNEKLFF. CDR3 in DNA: TGTGCCAGCACTACAGGGGGGGCTGAGACTAATGAAAAACTGTTTTTT.